The clone carrying this TCR beta chain has more than one count but fewer than ten. Hyperthyroidism patients were newly diagnosed, ill under 2 months, and aged 18 to 65 years. The sample belongs to a study of Graves' ophthalmopathy and Graves' hyperthyroidism. Germline CDR1 is DFQATT and CDR2 is SNEGSKA (reference sequence). V lost 2 bases to trimming and J lost 0 bases, with 13 bases between them. This CDR3 is built from 16 residues. Amplification of TCR beta CDR3 regions used RNA transcripts. RT-PCR was first run with HTBI primers, then multiplex PCR in a second round. Via MiXCR, TCRdb re-called the multiplex PCR reads, giving one row per CDR3 protein. The profile shows about 1.1 million distinct CDR3 sequences, about 38% of them singletons.

The TCR originated in an adult man with Graves' hyperthyroidism. The material sequenced was peripheral blood or thyroid tissue (not recorded which). This chain connects TRBV20-1 to TRBJ2-2, with D possibly TRBD1 on 5 matching bases. CDR3 sequence: CSARRPGIPNTGELFF. For the CDR3, the DNA is TGCAGTGCTAGACGCCCAGGGATCCCGAACACCGGGGAGCTGTTTTTT.